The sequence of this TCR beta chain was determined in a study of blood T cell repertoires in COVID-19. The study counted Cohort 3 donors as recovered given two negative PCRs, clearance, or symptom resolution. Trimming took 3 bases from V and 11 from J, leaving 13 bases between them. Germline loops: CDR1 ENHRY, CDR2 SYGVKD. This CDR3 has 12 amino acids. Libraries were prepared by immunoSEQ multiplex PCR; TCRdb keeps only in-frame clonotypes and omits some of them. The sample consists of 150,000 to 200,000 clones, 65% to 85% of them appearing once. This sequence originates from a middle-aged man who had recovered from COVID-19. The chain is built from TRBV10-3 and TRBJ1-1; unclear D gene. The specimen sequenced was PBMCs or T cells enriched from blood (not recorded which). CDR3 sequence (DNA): TGTGCCATCAGTGACCTCGAGGATAAGGCTTTCTTT. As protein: CAISDLEDKAFF.